These T cell receptor beta chains were read from a single sample in a study of blood T cell repertoires in COVID-19. The repertoire was sequenced with immunoSEQ multiplex PCR; TCRdb's copy has only in-frame clones and lacks some. The sample yields under 100,000 clones, roughly three quarters seen once. The sample comprised peripheral blood. The receptors stem from a man aged 60 to 69 with COVID-19, enrolled during active disease. The CDR3 runs from the conserved cysteine through the conserved F or W. The D gene is left open where the match is weak. A row's size may be missing; if present it is once, few, many or a size class.

>-|TRBV10-3|-|TRBJ2-1
TGTGCCATCAGTGAGTCCGGGTTAGCCTATGAGCAGTTCTTC
CAISESGLAYEQFF
>-|TRBV2|-|TRBJ2-5
TGTGCCAGCTCTCGGGGATACCAAGAGACCCAGTACTTC
CASSRGYQETQYF
>-|TRBV10-3|TRBD2|TRBJ2-5
TGTGCCATCACTAAGACTAGCGGGAGTGGGGAGACCCAGTACTTC
CAITKTSGSGETQYF
>-|TRBV7-2|TRBD2|TRBJ2-5
TGTGCCAGCAGCTTCCCCCTAGCGGGAGGGCCGAGAGAGACCCAGTACTTC
CASSFPLAGGPRETQYF
>-|TRBV3-1/TRBV3-2|TRBD1|TRBJ1-1
TGTGCCAGCAGCTCCCTACCAGGGGGCGGAACTGAAGCTTTCTTT
CASSSLPGGGTEAFF
>-|TRBV27|TRBD1|TRBJ2-1
TGTGCCAGCAGTTTGGGGACAGGGCTCTACAATGAGCAGTTCTTC
CASSLGTGLYNEQFF
>-|TRBV6-1|-|TRBJ2-5
TGTGCCAGCAGTGAGGGGTTTCAACAGGGAACTTTCCAAGAGACCCAGTACTTC
CASSEGFQQGTFQETQYF
>-|TRBV3-1/TRBV3-2|TRBD2|TRBJ2-5
TGTGCCAGCAGCCTCCGGACTAGCGGGGGGGAGACCCAGTACTTC
CASSLRTSGGETQYF
>-|TRBV5-1|-|TRBJ2-7
TGCGCCAGCAGCCACGGCCAGGCCTACGAGCAGTACTTC
CASSHGQAYEQYF
>-|TRBV30|TRBD1|TRBJ1-2
TGTGCCTGGAGTCCGGAAACAGGGGTCTATGGCTACACCTTC
CAWSPETGVYGYTF
>few|TRBV10-1|-|TRBJ1-6
TGCGCCAGCAAGGGGCCTTCGCCACCCCTCCACTTT
CASKGPSPPLHF
>once|TRBV18|TRBD2|TRBJ2-1
TGTGCCAGCTCGTCGACTCTAGCGGGTCTAGACAATGAGCAGTTCTTC
CASSSTLAGLDNEQFF
>-|TRBV4-1|-|TRBJ2-3
TGCGCCAGCAGCCTCCCCAGGGCAGGGGTGATCACAGATACGCAGTATTTT
CASSLPRAGVITDTQYF
>-|TRBV7-2|TRBD1|TRBJ2-7
TGTGCCAGCAGCTTAGCGCTCGGGGACAGGGCGAGCTCCTACGAGCAGTACTTC
CASSLALGDRASSYEQYF
>-|TRBV5-1|-|TRBJ2-3
TGCGCCAGCAGCCCGGGAACCACAGATACGCAGTATTTT
CASSPGTTDTQYF
>once|TRBV18|-|TRBJ2-7
TGTGCCAGCTCCTCATTCGAGGGCTACGAGCAGTACTTC
CASSSFEGYEQYF
>-|TRBV29-1|-|TRBJ1-1
TGCAGCGCCTCGACAGGAGTAAGGACTGAAGCTTTCTTT
CSASTGVRTEAFF
>-|TRBV7-9|TRBD1|TRBJ2-3
TGTGCCAGCAGCTTAGCGGACAGGGGGAACAAAGATACGCAGTATTTT
CASSLADRGNKDTQYF
>-|TRBV4-1|-|TRBJ1-5
TGCGCCAGCAGCCAAGTAAAAAGCCAGGGAAACAATCAGCCCCAGCATTTT
CASSQVKSQGNNQPQHF
>-|TRBV27|TRBD1|TRBJ2-5
TGTGCCAGCAGTTTAAAACCGGGACAGTGGGAGACCCAGTACTTC
CASSLKPGQWETQYF
>-|TRBV5-4|-|TRBJ1-1
TGTGCCAGCAGCCAGAGTAACGCCCCCCGGGAGGTGAACACTGAAGCTTTCTTT
CASSQSNAPREVNTEAFF
>-|TRBV5-1|-|TRBJ2-5
TGCGCCAGCAGCTTCATCCAGTACCAAGAGACCCAGTACTTC
CASSFIQYQETQYF